This T cell receptor beta chain was recovered during a study of T cells in Graves' hyperthyroidism and ophthalmopathy. Amplification of TCR beta CDR3 regions was performed using RNA transcripts as template. In the first-round RT-PCR of the TCR CDR3, the HTBI primer set was used. TCRdb processed the multiplex PCR reads anew with MiXCR; each CDR3 protein has one entry. The sample has roughly 700,000 distinct CDR3 sequences, 11% to 15% seen once; the top ten hold around 9.6%. Study results and caveats: The model's output predicted ophthalmopathy at a median of 6.5 months prior to onset.

Trimming at V came to 4 bases and at J to 3 bases, leaving 12 bases not matched to a gene. The CDR3 consists of 18 residues. Germline V gives CDR1 SQVTM, CDR2 ANQGSEA. Absence of ophthalmopathy progression within 18 months defined stable Graves' hyperthyroidism. Thyroid ultrasound, orbital computed tomography, clinical symptoms, and serum thyroxine and TRAb underpinned diagnoses. In this sample, this clonotype turned up a few times. Its antigen is as yet unknown. This clonotype was sampled from a woman aged 18-29 years with Graves' hyperthyroidism. The chain carries TRBV29-1 and TRBJ2-2, with 12 bases fitting TRBD1. The sample consisted of blood. CDR3 sequence: CSVAGGTGGSAYTGELFF. For the CDR3, the DNA is TGCAGCGTTGCTGGAGGGACAGGGGGCAGTGCGTACACCGGGGAGCTGTTTTTT.